Included here is one TCR beta chain sequence, with context. This entry is derived from a study of blood T cell repertoires in COVID-19. Across the whole study: Acute-phase and convalescent COVID-19 samples originated in the United States, Italy and Spain.

Here immunoSEQ multiplex PCR was the method, and the copy in TCRdb shows in-frame clones only, minus some. The data show 200,000 to 250,000 clones, more than 70% seen once. The clonotype originates from a man in his thirties or forties with acute COVID-19. Sequencing used PBMCs or T cells enriched from blood (not recorded which).

The CDR3 DNA is TGTGCCAGCAGTCCTGTTTCAGGGGGCTCCGAGCAGTACTTC. Translated: CASSPVSGGSEQYF. The chain is built from TRBV7-9 and TRBJ2-7, with TRBD1 matching 8 bases. Germline V gene lookup returns CDR1 SEHNR and CDR2 FQNEAQ (reference sequence). Trimming took 6 bases from V and 6 from J; bases not matched to a gene: 10. The length of the CDR3 is 14 residues. The full variable domain, rest sourced from reference TRBV7-9 and TRBJ2-7, is DTGVSQNPRHKITKRGQNVTFRCDPISEHNRLYWYRQTLGQGPEFLTYFQNEAQLEKSRLLSDRFSAERPKGSFSTLEIQRTEQGDSAMYLCASSPVSGGSEQYFGPGTRLTVT.